The subject of this entry is one T cell receptor (beta chain). Its specificity is not known. This record comes from a study of T-cell reconstitution after alpha-beta-depleted transplantation in children. Study-level results: Two months or so post-transplant, alpha-beta T cells reportedly derived from several hundred expanded graft clones. Once a year had passed after transplant, T-cell counts and diversity came mostly from newly produced T cells.

TCRbeta library construction was performed incorporating unique molecular identifiers. TCRdb called the PCR reads again in MiXCR, with one record for every CDR3 protein. The data show around 450,000 distinct CDR3 sequences, 15% to 20% seen once. V lost 4 bases to trimming and J lost 0 bases; unmatched junction nucleotides: 11. The CDR3 runs 17 residues. Germline V CDR1 and CDR2: SGHRS, YFSETQ. The receptor was isolated from a boy younger than two who had a stem cell transplant for Wiskott-Aldrich syndrome, so the T cells may come from the graft donor. The J gene is TRBJ2-7, the V gene TRBV5-1; 9 nucleotides align to TRBD2. The source was PBMCs, mostly from graft donor cells, collected 360 days after TCRalphabeta/CD19-depleted stem cell transplant. The CDR3: CASSRASGIPYSYEQYF. CDR3 sequence (DNA): TGCGCCAGCAGCAGGGCTAGCGGGATACCTTACTCCTACGAGCAGTACTTC.